Described below is a single T cell receptor (beta chain) sequence and its context. Trimming pared 2 bases from V and 2 bases from J, leaving 6 bases between. The CDR3 contains 13 residues. CDR1 SGHVS and CDR2 FQNEAQ come from the germline V gene. As processed by the authors: Reference gene primers were amplified, and this amplification served to estimate nucleated cell counts. The method was immunoSEQ multiplex PCR; TCRdb's version includes in-frame clones alone and lacks a portion of them. The V and J calls and the clone size are those of that table, but D and trimming were determined from the DNA. The sample records 150,000 to 200,000 clones, 76% being singletons. This sample was taken from a study of blood T cell repertoires in COVID-19. In the study overall: From the United States, Italy and Spain came samples of acute and convalescent COVID-19. PBMCs, B-cell-depleted T cells, or T cells provided the cDNA or gDNA that made up the material.

The chain couples TRBV7-8 to TRBJ1-1; TRBD1 is a possible D gene (5 bases). The TCR was taken from a woman aged 50 to 60 with active or convalescent COVID-19. Sequenced sample: peripheral blood. Here the CDR3 DNA reads TGTGCCAGCAGCTTACAGGGTAACACTGAAGCTTTCTTT. Encoded protein: CASSLQGNTEAFF.